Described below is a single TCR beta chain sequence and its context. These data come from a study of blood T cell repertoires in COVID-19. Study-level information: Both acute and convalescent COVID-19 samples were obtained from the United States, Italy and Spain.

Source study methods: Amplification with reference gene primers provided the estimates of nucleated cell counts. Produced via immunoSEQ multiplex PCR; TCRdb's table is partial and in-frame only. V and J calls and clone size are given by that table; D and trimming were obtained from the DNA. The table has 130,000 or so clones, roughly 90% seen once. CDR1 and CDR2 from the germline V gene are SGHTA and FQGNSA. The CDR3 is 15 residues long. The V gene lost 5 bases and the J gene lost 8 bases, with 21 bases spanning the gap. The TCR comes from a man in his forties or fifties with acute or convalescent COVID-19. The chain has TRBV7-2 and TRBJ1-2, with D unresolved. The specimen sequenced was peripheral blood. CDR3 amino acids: CASSQDQTQSGGYTF. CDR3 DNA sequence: TGTGCCAGCAGCCAGGATCAAACGCAGTCCGGCGGCTACACCTTC. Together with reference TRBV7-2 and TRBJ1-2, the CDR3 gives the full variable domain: GAGVSQSPSNKVTEKGKDVELRCDPISGHTALYWYRQSLGQGLEFLIYFQGNSAPDKSGLPSDRFSAERTGGSVSTLTIQRTQQEDSAVYLCASSQDQTQSGGYTFGSGTRLTVV.